The entry below gives a single TCR beta chain sequence along with its context. This record comes from a study of T cell changes during pregnancy in multiple sclerosis. TCRdb's table, derived via immunoSEQ multiplex PCR, lists solely in-frame clones and lacks some. The sample yields about 70,000 clones, around nine tenths seen once. Germline V gene sequence: CDR1 SGHRS, CDR2 YFSETQ. This CDR3 has 13 residues. V was cut by 3 bases and J by 8 bases, with 12 bases left in between. The chain combines TRBV5-1 with TRBJ2-4; weak D call: TRBD2 (6 bases). The specimen was peripheral blood, collected in the second trimester of pregnancy. This sequence was found in a female donor in good health, enrolled as a control in a pregnancy study. The CDR3 sequence: CASSYSREDIQYF. The DNA of the CDR3 is TGCGCCAGCAGCTACAGCAGGGAGGACATTCAGTACTTC.